This T cell receptor beta chain was sequenced during a study of CXCR3-negative and CXCR3-positive naive CD8 T cells (dated by TCRdb to between 2018 and 2021). For the study in its entirety: In total, some 150 million TRB reads were obtained, corresponding to roughly 1.5 +/- 0.3 million reads per library. The diversity and physicochemical repertoire analyses included some 11 donors pooled from two independent experiments. The TRBV-TRBJ cluster analysis covered naive subsets from about 5 donors and memory cells from 3 donors. What the research found in general, with its limitations: Freshly isolated PBMCs were used for most assays because CXCR3 expression went down partially after cryopreservation. Compared with CXCR3-negative naive cells, CXCR3-positive naive cells had TRB CDR3s with higher hydrophobicity (lower Kidera factor 4), lower energy, and higher strength and volume indices. Similar TRBV-TRBJ usage was shown by naive CXCR3-negative and CXCR3-positive cells from the same donor, whereas distinct patterns were shown by memory cells. Repertoire diversity was comparably high in both naive subsets but much lower in memory CD8+ T cells. Surface CD5, linked to self-reactivity in mice, was comparable between naive subsets; TCR interaction strength was therefore also inferred from TRB CDR3 physicochemical properties.

Each CD8+ T cell subset was flow-sorted in triplicate, with over 250,000 cells per subset placed directly into RLT lysis buffer. Naive CD8+ T cells were defined stringently as CD45RO-CCR7+CD27+CD95- to exclude memory contaminants. Using standard density gradient centrifugation, peripheral blood mononuclear cells were isolated from buffy coats. Naive CXCR3-negative and CXCR3-positive CD8+ T cells were flow-sorted using a FACSAria III. An RNeasy Mini Kit was used to extract total RNA from the sorted cells. These reads were obtained on a NextSeq 550. The Human TCR Profiling Kit (MiLaboratory) was used to make UMI-labeled 5' RACE TRB cDNA libraries. cDNA synthesis used the entire amount of extracted RNA, and PCR amplification then used the entire amount of cDNA produced. Libraries were prepared in parallel using an identical number of PCR cycles. Per the authors' processing: With a requirement of at least two reads per UMI, MIGEC and MiXCR extracted about 50,000 +/- 10,000 unique UMI-labeled TRB cDNA molecules per library. Each library averaged approximately 40,000 +/- 10,000 functional in-frame TRB CDR3 nucleotide clonotypes without stop codons. After downsampling to 5000 UMI-labeled TRB molecules per sample, diversity metrics, including normalized Shannon-Wiener and Chao1, were computed in VDJtools. Clonotype-size-weighted physicochemical properties of the central five CDR3 residues (interaction energy, strength, volume and Kidera factor 4) were computed in VDJtools. Through TCRdb reprocessing, the reads give one entry per CDR3 protein sequence; DNA is omitted. The V and J calls here are based on TCRdb, not the publication. The sample table on file contains some 130,000 distinct CDR3 sequences. Together, the top ten hold 0.45% to 0.6% of the sample.

Details on this clonotype: Which antigen it targets is not known.

CDR1 and CDR2 were assigned from the germline V gene as MGHRA and YSYEKL. The CDR3 goes from the cysteine to the phenylalanine over 14 residues. No DNA has been recorded. The receptor chain draws on TRBV4-1 and TRBJ1-5. The material sequenced was naive CXCR3- CD8+ T cells from blood. Reading the label with the study, this specimen's cell subset or site is: CD45RO-CCR7+CD27+CD95- naive CD8+ T cells lacking CXCR3 (TNR3-). This TCR derives from a human donor in good health. Some clones in this sample may be carry-over from other donors' samples. The CDR3 region reads CASSQGQRDQPQHF.